The following is a TCR beta chain sequence with its context. Its antigen is still unknown. Brentuximab vedotin exposure varied among the patients, all of whom had relapsed after autologous stem cell transplantation. Magnetic depletion of unwanted cells isolated CD4+ T cells from thawed PBMCs. The protocol was immunoSEQ multiplex PCR, while the TCRdb copy is restricted to in-frame clones and leaves out a portion. The data show roughly 10,000 clones, with roughly 69% seen just once and less than 5% held by the top ten. This entry comes from a study of PD-1 blockade in classical Hodgkin lymphoma. With 3 bases removed from V and 5 bases from J, the gap between germline ends came to 20 bases. The CDR3 covers 16 residues. The germline V gene has CDR1 SGHAT and CDR2 FQNNGV. Study-level points and caveats: CD4+ TCR diversity, unlike CD8+, climbed significantly by C4D1.

The chain joins TRBV11-2 to TRBJ2-7; D may match TRBD1 or TRBD2 (6 bases each). The source material was CD4+ T cells from blood, sampled at baseline. The clonotype was recovered from a human donor with classical Hodgkin lymphoma. The CDR3 region is CASSFEGGRMSDEQYF. In DNA form, the CDR3 reads TGTGCCAGCAGCTTCGAGGGGGGAAGAATGAGTGACGAGCAGTACTTC.